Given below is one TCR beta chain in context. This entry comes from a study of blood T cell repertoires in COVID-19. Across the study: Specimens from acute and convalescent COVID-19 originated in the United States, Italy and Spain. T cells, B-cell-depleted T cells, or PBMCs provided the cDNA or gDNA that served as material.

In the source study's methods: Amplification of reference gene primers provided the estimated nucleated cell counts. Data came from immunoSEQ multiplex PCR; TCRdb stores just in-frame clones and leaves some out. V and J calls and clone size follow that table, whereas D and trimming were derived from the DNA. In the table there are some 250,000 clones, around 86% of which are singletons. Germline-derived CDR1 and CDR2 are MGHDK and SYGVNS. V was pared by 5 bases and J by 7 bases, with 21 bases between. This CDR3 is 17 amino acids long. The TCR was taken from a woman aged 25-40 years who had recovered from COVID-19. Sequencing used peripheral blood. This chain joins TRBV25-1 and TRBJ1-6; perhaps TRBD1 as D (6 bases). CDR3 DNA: TGTGCCAGCAGTCCCTCTAGTTGGACAGAAAACAATTCACCCCTCCACTTT. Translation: CASSPSSWTENNSPLHF.